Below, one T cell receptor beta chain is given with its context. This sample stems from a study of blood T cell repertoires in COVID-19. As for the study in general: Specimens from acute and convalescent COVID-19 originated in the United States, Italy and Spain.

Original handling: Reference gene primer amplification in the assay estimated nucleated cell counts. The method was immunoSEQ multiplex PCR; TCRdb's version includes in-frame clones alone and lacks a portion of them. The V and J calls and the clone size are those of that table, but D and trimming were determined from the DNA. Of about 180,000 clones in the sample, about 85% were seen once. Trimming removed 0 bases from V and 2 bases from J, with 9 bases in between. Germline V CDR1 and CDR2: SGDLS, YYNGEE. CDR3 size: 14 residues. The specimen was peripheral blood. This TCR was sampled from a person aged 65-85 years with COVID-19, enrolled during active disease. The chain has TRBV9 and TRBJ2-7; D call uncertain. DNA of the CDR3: TGTGCCAGCAGCGTAGATGAGCCCACCTACGAGCAGTACTTC. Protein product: CASSVDEPTYEQYF.